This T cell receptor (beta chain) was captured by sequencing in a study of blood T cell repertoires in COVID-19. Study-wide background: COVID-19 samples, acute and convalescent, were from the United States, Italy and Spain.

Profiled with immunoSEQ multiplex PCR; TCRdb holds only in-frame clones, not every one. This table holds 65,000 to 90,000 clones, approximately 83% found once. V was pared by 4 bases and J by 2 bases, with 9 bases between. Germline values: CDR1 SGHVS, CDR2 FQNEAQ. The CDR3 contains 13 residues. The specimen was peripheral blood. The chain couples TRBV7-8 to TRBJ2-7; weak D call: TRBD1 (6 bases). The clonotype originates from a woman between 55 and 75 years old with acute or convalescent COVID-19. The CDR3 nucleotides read TGTGCCAGCAGCTCCAGGGACACCTACGAGCAGTACTTC. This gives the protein CASSSRDTYEQYF.